Listed below are T cell receptor beta chains from one sample, sequenced in a study of control samples from healthy donors and cancer patients. Here immunoSEQ multiplex PCR was the method, and the copy in TCRdb shows in-frame clones only, minus some. The sample shows under 200,000 clones, 91% of them seen only once. Sequencing used blood. The receptors originated from a woman in her 30s in good health. Each CDR3 is given with its conserved first and last residue. The D gene is left open where the match is weak. Some rows have no size entry. The others give once, few or many, or a class for an expanded clone.

J gene | V gene | clone size | D gene | CDR3 DNA | CDR3 protein
TRBJ2-7 | TRBV4-2 | NA | NA | TGTGCCAGCAGCACCCATACCGGACAGCCCTACGAGCAGTACTTC | CASSTHTGQPYEQYF
TRBJ2-1 | TRBV28 | NA | NA | TGTGCCAGCACCTGGGGGACAAGGCAGTTCTTC | CASTWGTRQFF
TRBJ2-1 | TRBV2 | NA | NA | TGTGCCAGCAGTGGCAATGAGCAGTTCTTC | CASSGNEQFF
TRBJ1-6 | TRBV24-1 | NA | TRBD1 | TGTGCCACCAGTGATTTGACAGGGGGCTATTCACCCCTCCACTTT | CATSDLTGGYSPLHF
TRBJ1-1 | TRBV28 | NA | NA | TGTGCCAGCAGTTTATTACTGGGCGGGAACACTGAAGCTTTCTTT | CASSLLLGGNTEAFF
TRBJ2-1 | TRBV5-1 | NA | TRBD2 | TGCGCCAGCAGCTGGACTAGCGGGGGGGCCTCCTACAATGAGCAGTTCTTC | CASSWTSGGASYNEQFF
TRBJ2-7 | TRBV2 | NA | TRBD2 | TGTGCCAGCACACCGGGACTAGAGTACGAGCAGTACTTC | CASTPGLEYEQYF
TRBJ2-6 | TRBV19 | NA | TRBD1 | TGTGCCAGTAGGGACAGGGGGAGCTCTGGGGCCAACGTCCTGACTTTC | CASRDRGSSGANVLTF
TRBJ2-3 | TRBV2 | NA | NA | TGTGCCAGCAGTGGGGGGGTGGATACGCAGTATTTT | CASSGGVDTQYF
TRBJ1-2 | TRBV25-1 | NA | TRBD1 | TGTGCCAGCAGTGAAGCACAGGGGGCCTATGGCTACACCTTC | CASSEAQGAYGYTF
TRBJ1-1 | TRBV7-9 | NA | NA | TGTGCCAGCAGCTTCAGGGGTCCGAACACTGAAGCTTTCTTT | CASSFRGPNTEAFF
TRBJ1-2 | TRBV5-1 | NA | NA | TGCGCCAGCAGGGGAGGAGGGGATGGTGGCTACACCTTC | CASRGGGDGGYTF
TRBJ1-2 | TRBV19 | NA | TRBD1 | TGTGCCAGTAGTGTCGACAGGGAGTATCACTATGGCTACACCTTC | CASSVDREYHYGYTF
TRBJ2-1 | TRBV19 | NA | TRBD2 | TGTGCCAGTAGTATAGGCGGGGGGCCCTACAATGAGCAGTTCTTC | CASSIGGGPYNEQFF
TRBJ1-2 | TRBV12-3/TRBV12-4 | NA | NA | TGTGCCAGCAGTTTACAGAACTATGGCTACACCTTC | CASSLQNYGYTF
TRBJ2-1 | TRBV7-2 | NA | NA | TGTGCCAGCAGCTTAGTTAAGGGCGGGGCCCACAATGAGCAGTTCTTC | CASSLVKGGAHNEQFF
TRBJ2-2 | TRBV6-4 | NA | TRBD2 | TGTGCCAGCAGTGTCAGCGGGGGGGCCGGAACCGGGGAGCTGTTTTTT | CASSVSGGAGTGELFF
TRBJ2-7 | TRBV15 | NA | TRBD2 | TGTGCCACCAGCAGAGGGGGGACTAGGGTCCACGAGCAGTACTTC | CATSRGGTRVHEQYF
TRBJ2-3 | TRBV6-5 | NA | TRBD2 | TGTGCCAGCACCAATGGGGGGGCGCAGTATTTT | CASTNGGAQYF
TRBJ1-2 | TRBV24-1 | NA | NA | TGTGCCACCACTGGATACAGGGAATACACCTTC | CATTGYREYTF
TRBJ2-7 | TRBV23-1 | NA | NA | TGCGCCAGCAGTCAAACGGGGCCTCCCCTCGAGCAGTACTTC | CASSQTGPPLEQYF
TRBJ2-7 | TRBV20-1 | NA | TRBD2 | TGCAGTGCTAGTCTCTCTAGCGGGAGTCGCGAGCAGTACTTC | CSASLSSGSREQYF
TRBJ1-2 | TRBV3-1/TRBV3-2 | NA | TRBD1 | TGTGCCAGCAGCCAGCGGACAGGGAGAGACTATGGCTACACCTTC | CASSQRTGRDYGYTF
TRBJ2-3 | TRBV7-8 | NA | NA | TGTGCCAGCAGCTTAGATCCGGCCGTTAGCACAGATACGCAGTATTTT | CASSLDPAVSTDTQYF
TRBJ1-5 | TRBV6-1 | NA | TRBD1 | TGTGCCAGCAGTGAGACAGGGAGATTTTATCAGCCCCAGCATTTT | CASSETGRFYQPQHF
TRBJ1-2 | TRBV4-1 | NA | TRBD1 | TGCGCCAGCAGCCCCCGGGACAGCTATGGCTACACCTTC | CASSPRDSYGYTF
TRBJ2-2 | TRBV2 | NA | NA | TGTGCCAGCAGTGAGGGGAATACGAACACCGGGGAGCTGTTTTTT | CASSEGNTNTGELFF
TRBJ2-7 | TRBV6-5 | NA | NA | TGTGCCAGCAGTCCCCGGACCCGTACCTACGAGCAGTACTTC | CASSPRTRTYEQYF
TRBJ2-1 | TRBV28 | NA | TRBD1 | TGTGCCAGCGAGGGAAGGGACAGGGGCTACAATGAGCAGTTCTTC | CASEGRDRGYNEQFF
TRBJ1-4 | TRBV18 | NA | TRBD1 | TGTGCCAGCTCACCCGGACAGGGAAAACTGTTTTTT | CASSPGQGKLFF
TRBJ1-6 | TRBV10-2 | NA | NA | TGCGCCAGCAGTGAGTGGAGGTCGCCCCTCCACTTT | CASSEWRSPLHF
TRBJ2-1 | TRBV13 | NA | NA | TGTGCCAGCAGAAAGGGGGTGGCCTACAATGAGCAGTTCTTC | CASRKGVAYNEQFF
TRBJ2-3 | TRBV19 | NA | NA | TGTGCCAGTAGCGGGGTTAGCACAGATACGCAGTATTTT | CASSGVSTDTQYF
TRBJ1-5 | TRBV28 | NA | NA | TGTGCCAGCAGTTTAACTGGGATGGGCAATCAGCCCCAGCATTTT | CASSLTGMGNQPQHF
TRBJ1-6 | TRBV3-1/TRBV3-2 | NA | TRBD1 | TGTGCCAGCAGCCAGACAGGGTGGTCACCCCTCCACTTT | CASSQTGWSPLHF
TRBJ2-7 | TRBV7-2 | NA | TRBD1 | TGTGCCAGCAGCCCCGGGACAGGGCGGGAGCAGTACTTC | CASSPGTGREQYF
TRBJ2-1 | TRBV19 | NA | NA | TGTGCCAGTAGTATAGACGAGGGCTCGAATGAGCAGTTCTTC | CASSIDEGSNEQFF
TRBJ2-3 | TRBV20-1 | NA | NA | TGCAGTGCTAGTTTTAGCACAGATACGCAGTATTTT | CSASFSTDTQYF
TRBJ1-4 | TRBV27 | NA | TRBD1 | TGTGCCAGCGGGAACAGGGGTAATGAAAAACTGTTTTTT | CASGNRGNEKLFF
TRBJ2-6 | TRBV2 | NA | NA | TGTGCCAGCAATGCGGGGTTGGGCTCTGGGGCCAACGTCCTGACTTTC | CASNAGLGSGANVLTF
TRBJ2-3 | TRBV19 | NA | TRBD2 | TGTGCCAGTAGGTCGGCTAGCGGGAGGGCAGATACGCAGTATTTT | CASRSASGRADTQYF
TRBJ1-2 | TRBV5-5 | NA | NA | TGTGCCAGCACCCAGACCGGGACCGACTATGGCTACACCTTC | CASTQTGTDYGYTF
TRBJ2-7 | TRBV2 | NA | TRBD2 | TGTGCCAGCAGTGCTATTACCGGGACTAGCGGGAGGGCCCGCGACGAGCAGTACTTC | CASSAITGTSGRARDEQYF
TRBJ1-2 | TRBV7-9 | NA | NA | TGTGCCAGCAGCTTAGCAGGGCGTGGCTACACCTTC | CASSLAGRGYTF
TRBJ1-1 | TRBV2 | NA | NA | TGTGCCAGCAGTGGTGAATCTGACACTGAAGCTTTCTTT | CASSGESDTEAFF
TRBJ1-1 | TRBV5-1 | NA | NA | TGCGCCAGCAGCCCAACCGGATACCCGAACACTGAAGCTTTCTTT | CASSPTGYPNTEAFF
TRBJ2-5 | TRBV6-2/TRBV6-3 | NA | NA | TGTGCCAGCAGCACCAACCTAGTAGGCCTCCAAGAGACCCAGTACTTC | CASSTNLVGLQETQYF
TRBJ1-5 | TRBV19 | NA | NA | TGTGCCAGTAGTAGGGTCATAAATAGCAATCAGCCCCAGCATTTT | CASSRVINSNQPQHF
TRBJ1-5 | TRBV6-5 | NA | TRBD1 | TGTGCCAGCAGTCCCGACAGGGGGGAGAGGCAGCCCCAGCATTTT | CASSPDRGERQPQHF
TRBJ1-5 | TRBV7-9 | NA | NA | TGTGCCAGCAGCTTACTAGGGGACAATCAGCCCCAGCATTTT | CASSLLGDNQPQHF
TRBJ2-7 | TRBV7-8 | NA | NA | TGTGCCAGCAGCTTAGGGGGCAAACCCTACGAGCAGTACTTC | CASSLGGKPYEQYF
TRBJ2-5 | TRBV7-3 | NA | NA | TGTGCCAGCAGCTTGGGGGGCTCCCTCCAAGAGACCCAGTACTTC | CASSLGGSLQETQYF
TRBJ1-2 | TRBV6-1 | NA | NA | TGTGCCAGCAGTGAAGCACGAGGCAGCGGCTACACCTTC | CASSEARGSGYTF
TRBJ1-1 | TRBV18 | NA | TRBD1 | TGTGCCAGCTCACCAATAGGGGGCGTCACTGAAGCTTTCTTT | CASSPIGGVTEAFF
TRBJ1-2 | TRBV27 | once | TRBD1 | TGTGCCAGCAGTTTATCGGGACAGACTAACTATGGCTACACCTTC | CASSLSGQTNYGYTF
TRBJ1-2 | TRBV24-1 | NA | NA | TGTGCCACCAGTGGGGGAGGGACTGGCTACACCTTC | CATSGGGTGYTF
TRBJ2-1 | TRBV19 | NA | NA | TGTGCCAGTAGTATTGGCAGGATCTACAATGAGCAGTTCTTC | CASSIGRIYNEQFF
TRBJ2-7 | TRBV5-4 | NA | TRBD1 | TGTGCCAGCACGAGACAGGGGGGGGAAGAGCAGTACTTC | CASTRQGGEEQYF
TRBJ1-2 | TRBV19 | NA | NA | TGTGCCAGTAGTATCGCGACAAACTATGGCTACACCTTC | CASSIATNYGYTF